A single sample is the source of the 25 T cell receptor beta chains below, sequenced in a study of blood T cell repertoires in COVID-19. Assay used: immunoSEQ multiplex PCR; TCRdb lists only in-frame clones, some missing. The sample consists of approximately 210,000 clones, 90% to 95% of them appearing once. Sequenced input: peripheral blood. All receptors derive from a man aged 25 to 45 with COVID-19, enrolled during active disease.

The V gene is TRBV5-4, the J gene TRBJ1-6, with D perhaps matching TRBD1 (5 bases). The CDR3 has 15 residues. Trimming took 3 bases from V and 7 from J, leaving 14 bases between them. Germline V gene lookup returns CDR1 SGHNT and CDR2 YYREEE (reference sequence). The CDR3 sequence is CASSSTGTANSPLHF. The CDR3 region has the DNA TGTGCCAGCAGCTCTACCGGGACTGCCAATTCACCCCTCCACTTT.

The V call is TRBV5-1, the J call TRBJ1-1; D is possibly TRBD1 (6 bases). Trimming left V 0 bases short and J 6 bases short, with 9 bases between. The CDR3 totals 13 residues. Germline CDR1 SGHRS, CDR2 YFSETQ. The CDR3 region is CASSLEGHSEAFF. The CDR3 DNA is TGCGCCAGCAGCTTGGAGGGACACTCTGAAGCTTTCTTT.

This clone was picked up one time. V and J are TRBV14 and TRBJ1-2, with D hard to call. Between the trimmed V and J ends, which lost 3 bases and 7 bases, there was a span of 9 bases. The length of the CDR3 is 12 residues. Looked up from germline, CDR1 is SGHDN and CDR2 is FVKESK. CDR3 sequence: CASSQAPFGYTF. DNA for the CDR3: TGTGCCAGCAGCCAGGCCCCCTTTGGCTACACCTTC.

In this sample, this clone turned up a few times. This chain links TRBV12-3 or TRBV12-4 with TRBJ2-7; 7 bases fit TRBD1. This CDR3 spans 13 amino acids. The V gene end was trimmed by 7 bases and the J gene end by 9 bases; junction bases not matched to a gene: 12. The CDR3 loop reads CASNRQGVTGQYF. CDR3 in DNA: TGTGCCAGCAATCGTCAGGGGGTTACTGGGCAGTACTTC.

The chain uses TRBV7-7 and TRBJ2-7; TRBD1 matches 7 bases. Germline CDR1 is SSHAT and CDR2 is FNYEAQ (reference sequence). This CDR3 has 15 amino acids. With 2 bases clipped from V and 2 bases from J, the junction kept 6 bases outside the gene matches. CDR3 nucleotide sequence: TGTGCCAGCAGCTTAAGGACAGGCCTGACCTACGAGCAGTACTTC. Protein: CASSLRTGLTYEQYF.

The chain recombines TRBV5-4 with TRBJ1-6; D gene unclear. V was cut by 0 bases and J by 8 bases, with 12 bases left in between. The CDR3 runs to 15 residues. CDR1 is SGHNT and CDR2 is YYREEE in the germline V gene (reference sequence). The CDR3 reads CASSLEARLDSPLHF. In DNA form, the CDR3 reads TGTGCCAGCAGCTTGGAGGCCAGGTTGGATTCACCCCTCCACTTT.

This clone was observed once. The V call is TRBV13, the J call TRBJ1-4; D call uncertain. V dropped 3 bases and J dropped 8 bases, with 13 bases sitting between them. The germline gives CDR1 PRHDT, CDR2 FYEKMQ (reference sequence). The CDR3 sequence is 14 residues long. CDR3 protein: CASSFRGFREKLFF. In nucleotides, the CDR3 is TGTGCCAGCAGCTTTCGAGGGTTCCGAGAAAAACTGTTTTTT. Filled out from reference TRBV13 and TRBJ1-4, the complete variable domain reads AAGVIQSPRHLIKEKRETATLKCYPIPRHDTVYWYQQGPGQDPQFLISFYEKMQSDKGSIPDRFSAQQFSDYHSELNMSSLELGDSALYFCASSFRGFREKLFFGSGTQLSVL.

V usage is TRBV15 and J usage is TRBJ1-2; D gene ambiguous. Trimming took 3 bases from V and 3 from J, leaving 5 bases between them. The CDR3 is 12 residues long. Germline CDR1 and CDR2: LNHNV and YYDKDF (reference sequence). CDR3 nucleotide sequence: TGTGCCACCAGCAGGGCGGACTATGGCTACACCTTC. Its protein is CATSRADYGYTF.

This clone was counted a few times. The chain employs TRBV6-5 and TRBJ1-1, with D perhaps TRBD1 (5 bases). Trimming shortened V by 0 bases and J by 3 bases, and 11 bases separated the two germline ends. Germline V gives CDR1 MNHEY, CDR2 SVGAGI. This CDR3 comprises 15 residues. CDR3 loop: CASSYSLVRDTEAFF. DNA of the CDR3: TGTGCCAGCAGTTACTCGTTGGTCAGGGACACTGAAGCTTTCTTT.

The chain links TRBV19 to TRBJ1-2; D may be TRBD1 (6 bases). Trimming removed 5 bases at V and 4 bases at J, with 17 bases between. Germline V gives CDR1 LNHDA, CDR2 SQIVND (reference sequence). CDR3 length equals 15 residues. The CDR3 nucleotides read TGTGCCAGTAGTCCAGGGGACGGGCGCGCCTATGGCTACACCTTC. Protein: CASSPGDGRAYGYTF.

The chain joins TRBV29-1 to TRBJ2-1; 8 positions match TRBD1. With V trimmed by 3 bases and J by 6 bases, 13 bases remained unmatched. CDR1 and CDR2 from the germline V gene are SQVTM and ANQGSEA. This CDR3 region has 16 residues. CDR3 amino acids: CSVEPKEAGGFNEQFF. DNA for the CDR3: TGCAGCGTTGAGCCTAAGGAGGCAGGGGGCTTCAATGAGCAGTTCTTC.

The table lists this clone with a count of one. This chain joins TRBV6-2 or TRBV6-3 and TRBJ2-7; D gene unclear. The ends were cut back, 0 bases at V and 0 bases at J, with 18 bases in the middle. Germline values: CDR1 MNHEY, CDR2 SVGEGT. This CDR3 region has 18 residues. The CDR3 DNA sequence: TGTGCCAGCAGTTACTCGGGCAGGCCACTCCACCTCTCCTACGAGCAGTACTTC. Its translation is CASSYSGRPLHLSYEQYF.

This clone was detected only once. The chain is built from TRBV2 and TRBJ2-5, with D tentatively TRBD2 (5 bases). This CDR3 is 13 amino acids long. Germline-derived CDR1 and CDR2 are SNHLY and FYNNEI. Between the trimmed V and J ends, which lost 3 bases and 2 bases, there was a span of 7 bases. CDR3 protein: CASSEGGQETQYF. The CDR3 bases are TGTGCCAGCAGTGAGGGCGGGCAAGAGACCCAGTACTTC. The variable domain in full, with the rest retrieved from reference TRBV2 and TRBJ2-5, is EPEVTQTPSHQVTQMGQEVILRCVPISNHLYFYWYRQILGQKVEFLVSFYNNEISEKSEIFDDQFSVERPDGSNFTLKIRSTKLEDSAMYFCASSEGGQETQYFGPGTRLLVL.

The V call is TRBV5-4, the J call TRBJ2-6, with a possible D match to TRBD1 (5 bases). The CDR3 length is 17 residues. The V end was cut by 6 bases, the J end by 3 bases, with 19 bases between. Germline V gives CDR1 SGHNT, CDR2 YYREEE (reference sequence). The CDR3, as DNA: TGTGCCAGCAACAGTGGGGCTGAACGGTATGGGGCCAACGTCCTGACTTTC. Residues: CASNSGAERYGANVLTF.

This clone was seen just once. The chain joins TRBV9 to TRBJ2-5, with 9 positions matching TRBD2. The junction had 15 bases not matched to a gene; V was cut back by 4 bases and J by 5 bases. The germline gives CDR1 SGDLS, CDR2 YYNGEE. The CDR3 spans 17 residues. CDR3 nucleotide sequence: TGTGCCAGCAGCCCACCCAATATGGCGGGGGGGCGGGAGACCCAGTACTTC. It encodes CASSPPNMAGGRETQYF.

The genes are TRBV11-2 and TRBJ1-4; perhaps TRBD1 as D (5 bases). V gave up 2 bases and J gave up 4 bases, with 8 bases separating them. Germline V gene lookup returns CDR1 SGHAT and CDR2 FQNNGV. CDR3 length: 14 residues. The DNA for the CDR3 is TGTGCCAGCAGCTTACCAGGACATAATGAAAAACTGTTTTTT. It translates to CASSLPGHNEKLFF.

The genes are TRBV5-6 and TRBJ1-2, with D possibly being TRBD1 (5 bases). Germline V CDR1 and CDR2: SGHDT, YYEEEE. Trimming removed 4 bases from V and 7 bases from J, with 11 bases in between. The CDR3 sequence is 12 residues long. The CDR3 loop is CASSARGAGYTF. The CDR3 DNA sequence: TGTGCCAGCAGCGCGCGTGGGGCTGGCTACACCTTC.

The CDR3 region has the DNA TGTGCCAGCAGCTTACAGGTTTACGAACCTAATGAGCAGTTCTTC. It yields the protein CASSLQVYEPNEQFF. This chain connects TRBV5-5 to TRBJ2-1; possibly TRBD1 for D (5 bases). The CDR3 has 15 amino acids. V was pared by 2 bases and J by 7 bases, with 16 bases between. From germline, CDR1 is SGHKS and CDR2 YYEKEE (reference sequence). The variable domain in full, completed from reference TRBV5-5 and TRBJ2-1, reads DAGVTQSPTHLIKTRGQQVTLRCSPISGHKSVSWYQQVLGQGPQFIFQYYEKEERGRGNFPDRFSARQFPNYSSELNVNALLLGDSALYLCASSLQVYEPNEQFFGPGTRLTVL.

CDR3 amino acids: CASSSTGIIPGETQYF. The CDR3 region has the DNA TGTGCCAGCAGTTCAACAGGCATTATCCCCGGGGAGACCCAGTACTTC. This sequence joins TRBV6-5 and TRBJ2-5; D perhaps matches TRBD1 (5 bases). Germline V gives CDR1 MNHEY, CDR2 SVGAGI. V lost 4 bases and J 5 bases, leaving 20 bases between the germline ends. The CDR3 loop spans 16 amino acids.

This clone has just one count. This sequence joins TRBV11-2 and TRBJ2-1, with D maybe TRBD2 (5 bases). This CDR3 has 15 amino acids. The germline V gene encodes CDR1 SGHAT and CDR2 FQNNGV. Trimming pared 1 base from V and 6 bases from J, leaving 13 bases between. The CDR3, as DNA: TGTGCCAGCAGCTTAGGAGCCGGGGTTACCAATGAGCAGTTCTTC. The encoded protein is CASSLGAGVTNEQFF.

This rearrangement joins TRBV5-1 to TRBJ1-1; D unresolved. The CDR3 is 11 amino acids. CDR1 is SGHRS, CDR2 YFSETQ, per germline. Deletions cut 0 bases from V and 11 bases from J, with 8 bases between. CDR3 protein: CASSLGQAAFF. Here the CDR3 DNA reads TGCGCCAGCAGCTTGGGGCAGGCGGCTTTCTTT.

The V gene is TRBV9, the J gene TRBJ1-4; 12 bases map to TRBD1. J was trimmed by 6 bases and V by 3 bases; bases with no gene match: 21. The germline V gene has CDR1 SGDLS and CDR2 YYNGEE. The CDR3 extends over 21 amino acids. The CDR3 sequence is CASSAASSFGTGGLMYEKLFF. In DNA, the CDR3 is TGTGCCAGCAGCGCCGCATCCTCTTTTGGGACAGGGGGCCTGATGTATGAAAAACTGTTTTTT.

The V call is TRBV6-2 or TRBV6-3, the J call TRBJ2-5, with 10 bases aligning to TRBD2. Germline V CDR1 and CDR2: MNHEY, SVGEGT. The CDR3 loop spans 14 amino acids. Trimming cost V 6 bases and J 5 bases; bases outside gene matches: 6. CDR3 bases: TGTGCCAGCAGCTTTAGCGGGGGGCTGGAGACCCAGTACTTC. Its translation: CASSFSGGLETQYF.

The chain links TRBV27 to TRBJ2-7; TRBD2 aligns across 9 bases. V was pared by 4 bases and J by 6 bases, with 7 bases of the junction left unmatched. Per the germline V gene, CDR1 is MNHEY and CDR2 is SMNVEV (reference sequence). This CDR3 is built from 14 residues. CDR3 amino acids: CASSWAGGPVEQYF. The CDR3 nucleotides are TGTGCCAGCAGTTGGGCGGGGGGGCCGGTCGAGCAGTACTTC.

CDR3 protein: CASSLRPGGGQETQYF. CDR3 coding DNA: TGTGCCAGCTCCCTCCGTCCTGGGGGGGGGCAAGAGACCCAGTACTTC. The chain uses TRBV18 and TRBJ2-5; TRBD2 aligns across 7 bases. CDR1 and CDR2 (germline): KGHSH, LQKENI. This CDR3 is built from 16 residues. With V trimmed by 6 bases and J by 2 bases, 12 bases remained unmatched.